One T cell receptor beta chain is described in this entry. In the authors' workflow: Reference gene primer amplification gave estimated nucleated cell counts. Assay used: immunoSEQ multiplex PCR; TCRdb lists only in-frame clones, some missing. The DNA was the basis for D and trimming; V, J and clone size are from that table. The sample holds roughly 80,000 clones, about 85% seen once. CDR1 is SGHTA, CDR2 FQGNSA, per germline. CDR3 length: 14 residues. Trimming cost V 8 bases and J 5 bases; bases outside gene matches: 11. The source of the sample is a study of blood T cell repertoires in COVID-19. Study in general: Acute-phase and convalescent COVID-19 samples originated in the United States, Italy and Spain.

The receptor was derived from a human donor in a cohort sampled during active COVID-19. The chain employs TRBV7-2 and TRBJ1-2, with 7 bases fitting TRBD1. The sample taken for sequencing was peripheral blood. In DNA, the CDR3 is TGTGCCAGCTCCCGTGAGGGGGCGAAGTATGGCTACACCTTC. Amino acid sequence: CASSREGAKYGYTF. The variable domain in full, completed from reference TRBV7-2 and TRBJ1-2, reads GAGVSQSPSNKVTEKGKDVELRCDPISGHTALYWYRQSLGQGLEFLIYFQGNSAPDKSGLPSDRFSAERTGGSVSTLTIQRTQQEDSAVYLCASSREGAKYGYTFGSGTRLTVV.